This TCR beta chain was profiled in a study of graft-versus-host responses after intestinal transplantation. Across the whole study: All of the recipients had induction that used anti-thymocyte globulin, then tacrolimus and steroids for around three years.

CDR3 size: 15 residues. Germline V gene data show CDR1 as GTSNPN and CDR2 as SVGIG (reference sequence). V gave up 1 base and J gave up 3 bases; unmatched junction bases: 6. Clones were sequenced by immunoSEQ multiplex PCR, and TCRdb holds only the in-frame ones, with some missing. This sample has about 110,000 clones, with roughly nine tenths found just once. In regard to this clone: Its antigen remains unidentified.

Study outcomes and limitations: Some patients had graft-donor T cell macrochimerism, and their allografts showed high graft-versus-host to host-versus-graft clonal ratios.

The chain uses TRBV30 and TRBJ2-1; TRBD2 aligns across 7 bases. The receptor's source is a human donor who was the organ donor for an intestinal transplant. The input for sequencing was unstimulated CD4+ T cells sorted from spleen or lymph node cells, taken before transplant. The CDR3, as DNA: TGTGCCTGGAGTGGGCGGGAGAGTAACTACAATGAGCAGTTCTTC. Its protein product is CAWSGRESNYNEQFF.